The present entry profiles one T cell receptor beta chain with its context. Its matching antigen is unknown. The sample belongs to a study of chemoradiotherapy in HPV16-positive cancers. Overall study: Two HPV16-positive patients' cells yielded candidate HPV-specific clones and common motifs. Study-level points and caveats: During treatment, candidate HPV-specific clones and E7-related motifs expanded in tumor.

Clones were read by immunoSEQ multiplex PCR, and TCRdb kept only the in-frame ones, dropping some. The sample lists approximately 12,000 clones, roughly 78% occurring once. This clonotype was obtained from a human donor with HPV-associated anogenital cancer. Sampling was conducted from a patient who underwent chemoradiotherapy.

CDR3 DNA sequence: TGTGCCAGCAGTTGGGAGGCTAGGCAGGGCAATGAGCAGTTCTTC. It specifies CASSWEARQGNEQFF. The chain has TRBV2 and TRBJ2-1; a possible D gene is TRBD2 (6 bases). Trimming took 5 bases from V and 6 from J, leaving 17 bases between them. This CDR3 has 15 residues. The germline gives CDR1 SNHLY, CDR2 FYNNEI. Variable domain in full (rest from reference TRBV2 and TRBJ2-1): EPEVTQTPSHQVTQMGQEVILRCVPISNHLYFYWYRQILGQKVEFLVSFYNNEISEKSEIFDDQFSVERPDGSNFTLKIRSTKLEDSAMYFCASSWEARQGNEQFFGPGTRLTVL.